The 6 T cell receptor beta chains below all came from one sample that was sequenced in a study of blood T cell repertoires in COVID-19. The protocol was immunoSEQ multiplex PCR, while the TCRdb copy is restricted to in-frame clones and leaves out a portion. The table shows 88,000 or so clones, with about 85% occurring only once. The sample comprised peripheral blood. The receptor set was obtained from a human donor in a cohort sampled during active COVID-19.

The chain carries TRBV2 and TRBJ2-7, with D unresolved. With 5 bases removed from V and 2 bases from J, the gap between germline ends came to 7 bases. Looked up from germline, CDR1 is SNHLY and CDR2 is FYNNEI. There are 12 residues in the CDR3. CDR3 DNA: TGTGCCAGCAGTCTGGCAGCCTACGAGCAGTACTTC. Protein: CASSLAAYEQYF. Using reference TRBV2 and TRBJ2-7 for the parts outside the CDR3, the full variable domain is EPEVTQTPSHQVTQMGQEVILRCVPISNHLYFYWYRQILGQKVEFLVSFYNNEISEKSEIFDDQFSVERPDGSNFTLKIRSTKLEDSAMYFCASSLAAYEQYFGPGTRLTVT.

This chain uses TRBV7-2 with TRBJ2-7; TRBD1 matches 7 bases. The CDR3 extends over 14 amino acids. V shed 5 bases, J shed 2 bases, and the junction held 6 bases outside the gene matches. Germline CDR1 is SGHTA and CDR2 is FQGNSA. This chain's CDR3 is CASSQNRGPYEQYF. The CDR3 coding sequence is TGTGCCAGCAGCCAAAACAGGGGTCCCTACGAGCAGTACTTC.

This clone has only a few counts. Here the CDR3 DNA reads TGTGCCAGCTCACCACTAGGACAGGGATCTCAGCCCCAGCATTTT. Protein product: CASSPLGQGSQPQHF. V usage is TRBV18 and J usage is TRBJ1-5; 8 nucleotides line up with TRBD1. J gave up 6 bases and V 1 base, and 5 bases lay outside the gene matches. This CDR3 spans 15 amino acids. Per the germline V gene, CDR1 is KGHSH and CDR2 is LQKENI. Variable domain in full (rest from reference TRBV18 and TRBJ1-5): NAGVMQNPRHLVRRRGQEARLRCSPMKGHSHVYWYRQLPEEGLKFMVYLQKENIIDESGMPKERFSAEFPKEGPSILRIQQVVRGDSAAYFCASSPLGQGSQPQHFGDGTRLSIL.

The chain combines TRBV5-8 with TRBJ1-4, with a possible D match to TRBD1 (5 bases). This CDR3 has 14 amino acids. V shed 4 bases and J shed 4 bases, with 11 bases lying between them. Germline V gene data show CDR1 as SGHTS and CDR2 as YDEGEE. CDR3 residues: CASSPRDFNEKLFF. The CDR3 DNA follows: TGTGCCAGCAGCCCCCGGGACTTTAATGAAAAACTGTTTTTT.

V usage is TRBV28 and J usage is TRBJ2-7; perhaps TRBD1 as D (6 bases). Germline CDR1 is MDHEN and CDR2 is SYDVKM. The CDR3 is made up of 12 amino acids. Trimming shortened V by 6 bases and J by 3 bases, and 9 bases separated the two germline ends. The CDR3 region has the DNA TGTGCCAGCAGCTCGGACAGCTACGAGCAGTACTTC. Its protein is CASSSDSYEQYF.

The J gene is TRBJ2-5, the V gene TRBV19, with 7 nucleotides matching TRBD2. Germline lookup yields CDR1 LNHDA and CDR2 SQIVND (reference sequence). CDR3 size: 14 residues. Losses at the gene ends were 7 bases for V and 0 bases for J; bases not matched to a gene: 5. As DNA, the CDR3 is TGTGCCAGTAAGAGACTAGCCAACCAAGAGACCCAGTACTTC. This gives the protein CASKRLANQETQYF. The full variable domain, in which reference TRBV19 and TRBJ2-5 provide the parts outside the CDR3, is DGGITQSPKYLFRKEGQNVTLSCEQNLNHDAMYWYRQDPGQGLRLIYYSQIVNDFQKGDIAEGYSVSREKKESFPLTVTSAQKNPTAFYLCASKRLANQETQYFGPGTRLLVL.